One T cell receptor (beta chain) is described in this entry. Antigen unknown. The source of the sample is a study of graft-versus-host responses after intestinal transplantation. Turning to the study itself: Isolated intestinal, liver-intestinal, or multivisceral transplants were what recipients had.

Sequencing used immunoSEQ multiplex PCR; TCRdb keeps in-frame clones, though not all of them. The table has 29,000 or so clones, about 92% seen once. Study results and limitations: Early post-transplant falls in HvG clones accompanied the peak levels of circulating GvH clones.

This specimen was PBMCs, taken around 63 days after intestinal transplant. This sequence was found in a human patient who received an intestinal transplant, so some T cells may come from the graft donor.

The CDR3 DNA is TGTGCCAGCAGTCATGACAGGGCGCTGAACTATGGCTACACCTTC. It codes for CASSHDRALNYGYTF. The chain is built from TRBV28 and TRBJ1-2; 7 nucleotides agree with TRBD1. Trimming took 5 bases from V and 2 from J; bases not matched to a gene: 8. CDR1 and CDR2 (germline): MDHEN, SYDVKM. The CDR3 contains 15 residues.